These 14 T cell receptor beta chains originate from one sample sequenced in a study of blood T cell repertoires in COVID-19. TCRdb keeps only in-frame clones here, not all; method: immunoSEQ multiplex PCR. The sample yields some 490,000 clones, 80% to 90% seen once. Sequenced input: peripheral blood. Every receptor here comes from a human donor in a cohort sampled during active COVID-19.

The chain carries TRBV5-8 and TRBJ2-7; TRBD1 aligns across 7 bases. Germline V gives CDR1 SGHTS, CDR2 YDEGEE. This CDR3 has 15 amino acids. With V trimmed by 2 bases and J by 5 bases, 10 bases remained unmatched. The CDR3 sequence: CASSFIWTGNHEQYF. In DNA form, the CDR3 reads TGTGCCAGCAGCTTTATCTGGACAGGTAACCACGAGCAGTACTTC. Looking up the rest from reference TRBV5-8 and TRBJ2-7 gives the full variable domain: EAGVTQSPTHLIKTRGQQATLRCSPISGHTSVYWYQQALGLGLQFLLWYDEGEERNRGNFPPRFSGRQFPNYSSELNVNALELEDSALYLCASSFIWTGNHEQYFGPGTRLTVT.

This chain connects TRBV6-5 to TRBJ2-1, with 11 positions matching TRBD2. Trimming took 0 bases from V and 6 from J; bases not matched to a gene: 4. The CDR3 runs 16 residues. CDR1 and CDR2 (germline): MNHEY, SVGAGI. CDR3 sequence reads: CASSYSGTSGLNEQFF. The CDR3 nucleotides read TGTGCCAGCAGTTACTCGGGGACTAGCGGTCTCAATGAGCAGTTCTTC.

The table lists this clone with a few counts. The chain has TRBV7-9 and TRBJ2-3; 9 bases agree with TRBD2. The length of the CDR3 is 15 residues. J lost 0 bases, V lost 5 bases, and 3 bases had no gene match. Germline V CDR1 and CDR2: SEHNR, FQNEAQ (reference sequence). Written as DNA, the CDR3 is TGTGCCAGCAGCCGTAGCGGGAGTAGCACAGATACGCAGTATTTT. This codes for CASSRSGSSTDTQYF.

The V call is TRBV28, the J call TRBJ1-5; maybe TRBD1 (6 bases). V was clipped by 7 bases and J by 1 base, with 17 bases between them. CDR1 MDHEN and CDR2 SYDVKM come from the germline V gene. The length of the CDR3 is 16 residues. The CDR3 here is CASTPLQGWSNQPQHF. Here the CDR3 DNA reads TGTGCCAGCACTCCCCTACAGGGCTGGAGCAATCAGCCCCAGCATTTT.

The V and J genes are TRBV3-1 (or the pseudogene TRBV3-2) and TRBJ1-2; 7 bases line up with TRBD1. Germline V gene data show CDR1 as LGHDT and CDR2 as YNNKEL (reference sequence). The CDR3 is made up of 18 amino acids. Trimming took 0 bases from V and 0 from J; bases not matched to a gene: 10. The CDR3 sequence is CASSQDRGQLTSNYGYTF. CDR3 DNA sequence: TGTGCCAGCAGCCAAGATCGGGGACAGCTAACTTCTAACTATGGCTACACCTTC.

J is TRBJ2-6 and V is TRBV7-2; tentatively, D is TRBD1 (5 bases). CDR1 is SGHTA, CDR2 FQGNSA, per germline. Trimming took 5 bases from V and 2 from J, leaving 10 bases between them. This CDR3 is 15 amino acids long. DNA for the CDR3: TGTGCCAGCAGCAACAGGTTAACTGGGGCCAACGTCCTGACTTTC. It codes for CASSNRLTGANVLTF. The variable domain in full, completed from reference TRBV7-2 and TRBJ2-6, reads GAGVSQSPSNKVTEKGKDVELRCDPISGHTALYWYRQSLGQGLEFLIYFQGNSAPDKSGLPSDRFSAERTGGSVSTLTIQRTQQEDSAVYLCASSNRLTGANVLTFGAGSRLTVL.

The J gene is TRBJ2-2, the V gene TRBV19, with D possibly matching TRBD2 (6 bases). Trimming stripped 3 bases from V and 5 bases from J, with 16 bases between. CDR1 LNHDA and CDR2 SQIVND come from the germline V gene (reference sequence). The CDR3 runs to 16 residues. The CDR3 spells CASSIFGGGETGELFF. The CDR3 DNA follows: TGTGCCAGTAGTATCTTTGGGGGAGGAGAGACCGGGGAGCTGTTTTTT.

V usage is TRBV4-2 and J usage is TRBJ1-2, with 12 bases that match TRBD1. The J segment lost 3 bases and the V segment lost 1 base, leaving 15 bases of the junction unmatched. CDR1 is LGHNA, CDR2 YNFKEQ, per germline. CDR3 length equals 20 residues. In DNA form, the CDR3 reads TGTGCCAGCAGCCAAGCCGTACAGGGACAGGGGGCGAAGGGGGACTATGGCTACACCTTC. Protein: CASSQAVQGQGAKGDYGYTF.

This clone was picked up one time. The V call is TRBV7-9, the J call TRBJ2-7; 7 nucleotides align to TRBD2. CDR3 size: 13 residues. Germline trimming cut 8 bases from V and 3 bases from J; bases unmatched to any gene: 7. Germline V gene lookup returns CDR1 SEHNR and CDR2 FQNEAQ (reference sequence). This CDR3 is CASSGLVIYEQYF. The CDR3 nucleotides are TGTGCCAGCTCCGGACTAGTTATCTACGAGCAGTACTTC.

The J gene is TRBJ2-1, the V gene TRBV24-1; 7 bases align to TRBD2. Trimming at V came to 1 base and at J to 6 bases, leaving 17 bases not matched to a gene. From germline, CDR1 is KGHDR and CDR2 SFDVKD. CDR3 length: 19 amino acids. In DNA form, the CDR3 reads TGTGCCACCAGTGATTTTTGCAGGGAGGGTGTTTGGTTTCCCAATGAGCAGTTCTTC. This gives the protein CATSDFCREGVWFPNEQFF.

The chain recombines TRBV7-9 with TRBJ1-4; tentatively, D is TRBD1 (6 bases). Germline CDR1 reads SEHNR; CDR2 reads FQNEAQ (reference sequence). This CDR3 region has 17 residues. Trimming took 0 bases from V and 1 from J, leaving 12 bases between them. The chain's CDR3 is CASSLARPGVTNEKLFF. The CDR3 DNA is TGTGCCAGCAGCTTAGCGAGGCCAGGGGTAACTAATGAAAAACTGTTTTTT.

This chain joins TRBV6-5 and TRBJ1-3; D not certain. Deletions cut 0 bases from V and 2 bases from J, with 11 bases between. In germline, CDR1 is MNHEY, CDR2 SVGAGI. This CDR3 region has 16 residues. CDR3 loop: CASSYSTALPGNTIYF. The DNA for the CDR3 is TGTGCCAGCAGTTACTCCACAGCCCTCCCTGGAAACACCATATATTTT.

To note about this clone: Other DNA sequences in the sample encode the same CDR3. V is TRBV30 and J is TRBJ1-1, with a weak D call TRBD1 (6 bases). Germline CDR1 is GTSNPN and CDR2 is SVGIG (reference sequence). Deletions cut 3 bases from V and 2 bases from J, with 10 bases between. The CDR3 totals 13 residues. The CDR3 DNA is TGTGCCTGGAGCCGAGGGGGAAACACTGAAGCTTTCTTT. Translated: CAWSRGGNTEAFF.

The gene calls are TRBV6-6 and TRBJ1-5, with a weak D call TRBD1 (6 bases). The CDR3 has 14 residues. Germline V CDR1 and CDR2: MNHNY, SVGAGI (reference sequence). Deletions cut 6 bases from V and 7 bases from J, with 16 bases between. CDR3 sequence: CASRETGRWQPQHF. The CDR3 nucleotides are TGTGCCAGCAGGGAGACAGGAAGATGGCAGCCCCAGCATTTT.